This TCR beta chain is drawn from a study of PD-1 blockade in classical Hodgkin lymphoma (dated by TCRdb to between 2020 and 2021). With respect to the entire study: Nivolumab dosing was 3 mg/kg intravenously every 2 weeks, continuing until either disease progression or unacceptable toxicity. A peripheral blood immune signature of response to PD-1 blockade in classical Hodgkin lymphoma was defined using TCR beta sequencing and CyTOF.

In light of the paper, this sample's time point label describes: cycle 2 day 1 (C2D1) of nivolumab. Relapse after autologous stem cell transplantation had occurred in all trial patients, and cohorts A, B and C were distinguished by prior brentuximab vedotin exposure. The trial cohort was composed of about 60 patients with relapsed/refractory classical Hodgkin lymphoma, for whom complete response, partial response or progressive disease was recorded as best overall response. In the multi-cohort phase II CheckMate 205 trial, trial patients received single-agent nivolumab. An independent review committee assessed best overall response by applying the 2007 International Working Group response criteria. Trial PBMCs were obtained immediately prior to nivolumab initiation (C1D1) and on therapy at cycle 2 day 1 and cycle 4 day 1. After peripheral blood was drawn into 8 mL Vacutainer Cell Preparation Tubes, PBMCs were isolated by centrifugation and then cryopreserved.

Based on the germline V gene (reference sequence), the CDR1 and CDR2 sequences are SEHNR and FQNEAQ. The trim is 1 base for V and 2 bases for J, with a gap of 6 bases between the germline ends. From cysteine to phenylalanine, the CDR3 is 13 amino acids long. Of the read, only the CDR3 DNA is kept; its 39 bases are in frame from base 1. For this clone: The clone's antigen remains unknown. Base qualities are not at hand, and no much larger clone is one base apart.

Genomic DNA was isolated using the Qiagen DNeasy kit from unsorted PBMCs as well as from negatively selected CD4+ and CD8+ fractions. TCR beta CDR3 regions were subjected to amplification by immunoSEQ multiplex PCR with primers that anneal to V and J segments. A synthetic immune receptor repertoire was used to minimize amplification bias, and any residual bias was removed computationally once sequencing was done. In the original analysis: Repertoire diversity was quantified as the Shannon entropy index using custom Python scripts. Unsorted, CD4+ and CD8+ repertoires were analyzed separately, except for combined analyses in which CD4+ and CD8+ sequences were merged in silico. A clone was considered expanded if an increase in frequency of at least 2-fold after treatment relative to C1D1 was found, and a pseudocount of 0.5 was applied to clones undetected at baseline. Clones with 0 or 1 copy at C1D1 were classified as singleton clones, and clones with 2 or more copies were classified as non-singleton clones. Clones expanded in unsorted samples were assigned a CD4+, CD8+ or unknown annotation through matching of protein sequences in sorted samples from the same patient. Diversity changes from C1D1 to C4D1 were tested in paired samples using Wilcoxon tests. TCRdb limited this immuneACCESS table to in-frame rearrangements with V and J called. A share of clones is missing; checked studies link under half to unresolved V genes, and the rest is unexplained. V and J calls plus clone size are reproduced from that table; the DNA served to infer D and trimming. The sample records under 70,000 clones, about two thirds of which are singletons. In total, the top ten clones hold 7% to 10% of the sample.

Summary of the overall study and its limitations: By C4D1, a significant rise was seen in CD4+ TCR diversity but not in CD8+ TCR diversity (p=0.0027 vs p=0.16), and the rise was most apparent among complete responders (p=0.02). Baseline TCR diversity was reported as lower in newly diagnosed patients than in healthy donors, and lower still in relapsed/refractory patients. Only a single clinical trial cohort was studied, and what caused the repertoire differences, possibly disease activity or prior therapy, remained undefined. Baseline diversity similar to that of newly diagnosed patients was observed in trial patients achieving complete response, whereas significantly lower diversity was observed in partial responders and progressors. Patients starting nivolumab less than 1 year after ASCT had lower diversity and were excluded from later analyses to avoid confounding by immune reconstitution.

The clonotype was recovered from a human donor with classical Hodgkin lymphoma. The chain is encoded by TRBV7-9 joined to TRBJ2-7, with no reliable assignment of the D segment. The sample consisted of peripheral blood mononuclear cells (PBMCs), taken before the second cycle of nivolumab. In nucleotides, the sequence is TGTGCCAGCAGCTTAGACGGTACCTACGAGCAGTACTTC. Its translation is CASSLDGTYEQYF.